This T cell receptor beta chain came from a study of shared clonotypes between healthy human individuals. Study-wide points: The generation probabilities recorded for non-shared clonotypes fell below those of clonotypes shared by all four donors.

Remarks on this clone: Its specificity is not known.

Germline V lookup: CDR1 SGHRS, CDR2 YFSETQ. This CDR3 has 14 amino acids. V lost 4 bases and J lost 8; bases outside the gene matches: 5. Assay used: immunoSEQ multiplex PCR; TCRdb lists only in-frame clones, some missing. This table holds 2 million to 2.5 million clones, 90% to 95% found once. This rearrangement joins TRBV5-1 to TRBJ2-1, with 11 bases aligning to TRBD2. This clonotype originated in a man aged 18 to 29 in good health. Some clones in this sample may be carry-over from other donors' samples. The sequenced sample consisted of naive CD4+ T cells from PBMCs. Subset of the sample: CD45RA+ positively selected. The CDR3 DNA follows: TGCGCCAGCAGCAAAACTAGCGGGAGCTATGAGCAGTTCTTC. This translates into CASSKTSGSYEQFF.